This T cell receptor (beta chain) was identified in a study of neurological immune-mediated disorders. The cDNA came from 5'RACE, which used 10-nucleotide random UMIs. The yield of each sequencing run was over 190 million TCR-beta sequences from 15-18 subjects. TCRdb recomputed calls from the 5' RACE reads with MiXCR, one row per CDR3 protein. The table lists under 85,000 distinct CDR3 sequences, 9% to 12% of them singletons. Trimming shortened V by 6 bases and J by 2 bases, and 21 bases separated the two germline ends. The CDR3 is 17 residues long. Germline V gene lookup returns CDR1 LNHDA and CDR2 SQIVND (reference sequence). A blood bank in Maryland, USA, provided the volunteers who served as healthy controls.

The TCR comes from a man aged 40-55 years in good health. The sequenced sample was PBMCs. The chain couples TRBV19 to TRBJ2-3; D is ambiguous. The CDR3 spells CASSPRAETLYTDTQYF. The CDR3 region has the DNA TGTGCCAGTAGCCCTAGGGCGGAGACCCTTTACACAGATACGCAGTATTTT.